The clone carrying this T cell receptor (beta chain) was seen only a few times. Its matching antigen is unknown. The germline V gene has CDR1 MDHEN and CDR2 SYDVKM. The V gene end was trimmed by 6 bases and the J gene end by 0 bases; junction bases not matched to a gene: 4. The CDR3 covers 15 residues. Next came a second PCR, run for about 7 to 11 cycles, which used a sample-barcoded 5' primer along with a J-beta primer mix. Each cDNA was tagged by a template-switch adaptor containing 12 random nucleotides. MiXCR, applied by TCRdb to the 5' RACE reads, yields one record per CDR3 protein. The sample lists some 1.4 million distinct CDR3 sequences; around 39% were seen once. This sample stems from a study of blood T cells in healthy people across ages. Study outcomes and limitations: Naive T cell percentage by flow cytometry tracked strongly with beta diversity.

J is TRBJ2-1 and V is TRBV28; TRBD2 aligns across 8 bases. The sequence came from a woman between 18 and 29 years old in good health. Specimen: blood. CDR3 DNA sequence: TGTGCCAGCAGGGCCGGGACTAGCTCCTACAATGAGCAGTTCTTC. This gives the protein CASRAGTSSYNEQFF. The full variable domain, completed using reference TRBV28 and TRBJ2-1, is DVKVTQSSRYLVKRTGEKVFLECVQDMDHENMFWYRQDPGLGLRLIYFSYDVKMKEKGDIPEGYSVSREKKERFSLILESASTNQTSMYLCASRAGTSSYNEQFFGPGTRLTVL.